This TCR beta chain was identified in a study of vaccination effects on CD4 cells after COVID-19. The study, taken as a whole, reports: Sampling in the study covered few convalescent patients and included no early post-infection timepoints. Clonal contraction was marked in infection- and vaccine-induced clones late after vaccination.

Antigen-specific CD4+ T cells were expanded (with viral peptide pools) by the ViraFEST assay ahead of sequencing. Cultured cells yielded isolated CD4+ T cells after 10 to 11 days. Documented for the person is a PCR-confirmed SARS-CoV-2 infection occurring between March and December 2020. Negative control culture was done with an HIV-1 Nef peptide pool. Sequenced by immunoSEQ multiplex PCR; TCRdb stores in-frame clones only, minus some. The sample shows under 65,000 clones, approximately 73% of them seen only once. Details on this clone: Antigen unknown.

The ends were cut back, 0 bases at V and 4 bases at J, with 13 bases in the middle. This CDR3 has 16 amino acids. CDR1 is KGHSH, CDR2 LQKENI, per germline. The J gene is TRBJ2-1, the V gene TRBV18, with D possibly TRBD1 on 5 matching bases. The sequence came from a human donor who had a prior SARS-CoV-2 infection. The source was CD4+ T cells from PBMCs cultured with HIV peptides, collected before COVID-19 vaccination. Subset meaning: HIV-1 Nef peptide pool negative control/reference culture. CDR3 residues: CASSPPGARVYNEQFF. As DNA, the CDR3 is TGTGCCAGCTCACCACCTGGGGCTAGAGTATACAATGAGCAGTTCTTC.